The clone carrying this T cell receptor beta chain was seen only a few times. Antigen unknown. The data are from a study of T cell responses to AZD1222 COVID-19 vaccine. Regarding the study as a whole: Increases in Spike-specific TCR breadth and depth were seen after two AZD1222 doses. Clonal diversity was possibly underestimated, and the donors were mostly white British, with more females. Unmutated variant regions are reportedly the target of nearly half of TCRs that are spike-specific. Spike was spanned by vaccine-associated CD4 TCRs, which were dominant at 160-218 and 743-854.

The repertoire was sequenced with immunoSEQ multiplex PCR; TCRdb's copy has only in-frame clones and lacks some. Among about 110,000 clones listed, 70% to 90% were seen once. V lost 5 bases and J lost 4, with 20 bases in between. This CDR3 is 16 amino acids long. Per the germline V gene, CDR1 is MNHEY and CDR2 is SVGEGT. The chain links TRBV6-2 or TRBV6-3 to TRBJ2-5; no definite D call. This TCR derives from an adult in good health. This specimen was peripheral blood, taken on day 0 of AZD1222 vaccination. The CDR3 loop reads CASSTLRASARETQYF. CDR3 nucleotide sequence: TGTGCCAGCAGTACCCTCCGGGCCTCAGCGCGAGAGACCCAGTACTTC.